This passage covers 11 T cell receptor beta chains from one sample sequenced in a study of vaccination effects on CD4 cells after COVID-19. These TCRs are of unknown antigen specificity. Upon completion of 10 to 11 days in culture, CD4+ T cells were isolated. Profiled with immunoSEQ multiplex PCR; TCRdb holds only in-frame clones, not every one. The table lists approximately 60,000 clones, 55% to 75% of them singletons. Sample: CD4+ T cells from PBMCs cultured without peptide, taken before COVID-19 vaccination. The receptor source for this set is a human donor who had a prior SARS-CoV-2 infection.

The V gene is TRBV7-2, the J gene TRBJ2-3; 7 nucleotides agree with TRBD1. This CDR3 has 14 residues. The germline V gene encodes CDR1 SGHTA and CDR2 FQGNSA. Unmatched junction bases numbered 8, after V lost 8 bases and J lost 3 bases. This CDR3 reads CASRARGLTDTQYF. The CDR3 DNA follows: TGTGCCAGCCGAGCGAGGGGGCTGACAGATACGCAGTATTTT.

This clone has more than one count but fewer than ten. The chain combines TRBV28 with TRBJ2-3; the D is unclear. Deletions cut 6 bases from V and 0 bases from J, with 4 bases between. This CDR3 has 12 residues. CDR1 is MDHEN, CDR2 SYDVKM, per germline. In DNA form, the CDR3 reads TGTGCCAGCAGCGGTAGCACAGATACGCAGTATTTT. As protein: CASSGSTDTQYF.

This clone was recorded a few times. The chain recombines TRBV6-5 with TRBJ1-1; D may be TRBD1 (5 bases). This CDR3 contains 15 residues. V lost 0 bases and J 1 base, leaving 9 bases between the germline ends. Looked up from germline, CDR1 is MNHEY and CDR2 is SVGAGI. DNA for the CDR3: TGTGCCAGCAGTTACTCTCTGGGGACGAACACTGAAGCTTTCTTT. It codes for CASSYSLGTNTEAFF.

This chain joins TRBV11-2 and TRBJ1-5; no clear D gene. Germline lookup yields CDR1 SGHAT and CDR2 FQNNGV. Trimming cost V 0 bases and J 3 bases, with 9 bases left between them. There are 15 residues in the CDR3. CDR3 protein: CASSLDGRANQPQHF. The CDR3 DNA reads as TGTGCCAGCAGCTTAGACGGACGGGCCAATCAGCCCCAGCATTTT.

The V call is TRBV5-4, the J call TRBJ2-2, with 12 positions matching TRBD2. Looked up from germline, CDR1 is SGHNT and CDR2 is YYREEE (reference sequence). V was clipped by 0 bases and J by 6 bases; unmatched bases: 3. This CDR3 region has 16 residues. DNA for the CDR3: TGTGCCAGCAGCTTGGCCTCTAGCGGGGGGGCCGGGGAGCTGTTTTTT. It specifies CASSLASSGGAGELFF.

In DNA, the CDR3 is TGTGCCAGCAGTGAAGCGGGGCCGGTCCACGAAAAACTGTTTTTT. Protein sequence: CASSEAGPVHEKLFF. The chain employs TRBV6-1 and TRBJ1-4, with a tentative D call TRBD1 (5 bases). Germline CDR1 and CDR2: MNHNS and SASEGT. There are 15 residues in the CDR3. Between the trimmed V and J ends, which lost 0 bases and 8 bases, there was a span of 13 bases.

This clone appeared a single time. This chain links TRBV11-2 with TRBJ2-1; TRBD2 matches 10 bases. Trimming took 3 bases from V and 9 from J; bases not matched to a gene: 8. Looked up from germline, CDR1 is SGHAT and CDR2 is FQNNGV. The CDR3 contains 15 residues. The CDR3 DNA reads TGTGCCAGCAGCTTCACGAGCGGGAGGGTCAGTGAGCAGTTCTTC. Translated, it gives CASSFTSGRVSEQFF.

In DNA, the CDR3 is TGTGCCAGCAGCTTAGGGACAGGGAAGACCCAGTACTTC. Translated: CASSLGTGKTQYF. The chain couples TRBV7-3 to TRBJ2-5; 9 nucleotides match TRBD1. Germline CDR1 SGHTA, CDR2 FQGTGA. The CDR3 loop spans 13 amino acids. The V gene end was trimmed by 2 bases and the J gene end by 6 bases; junction bases not matched to a gene: 1.

DNA for the CDR3: TGTGCCAGCTCAGCAGGCACAGGGAATGAAAAACTGTTTTTT. Translation: CASSAGTGNEKLFF. This rearrangement joins TRBV18 to TRBJ1-4; D is possibly TRBD1 (6 bases). Trimming cost V 5 bases and J 5 bases, with 12 bases left between them. Germline V gives CDR1 KGHSH, CDR2 LQKENI. The CDR3 loop spans 14 amino acids.

This clone was seen a few times. This chain links TRBV6-6 with TRBJ1-6, with TRBD1 matching 9 bases. Germline V gene sequence: CDR1 MNHNY, CDR2 SVGAGI (reference sequence). The CDR3 is 15 residues long. The junction had 9 bases not matched to a gene; V was cut back by 5 bases and J by 10 bases. The CDR3: CASSQPGQGNSPLHF. DNA of the CDR3: TGTGCCAGCAGTCAACCGGGACAGGGTAACTCACCCCTCCACTTT.

The chain is built from TRBV10-3 and TRBJ2-3, with 15 positions matching TRBD2. The CDR3 has 15 residues. V shed 4 bases and J 6 bases; nucleotides not matched to a gene: 2. CDR1 is ENHRY, CDR2 SYGVKD, per germline. CDR3 residues: CAISGTSGGDDTQYF. DNA of the CDR3: TGTGCCATCAGTGGGACTAGCGGGGGGGACGATACGCAGTATTTT.